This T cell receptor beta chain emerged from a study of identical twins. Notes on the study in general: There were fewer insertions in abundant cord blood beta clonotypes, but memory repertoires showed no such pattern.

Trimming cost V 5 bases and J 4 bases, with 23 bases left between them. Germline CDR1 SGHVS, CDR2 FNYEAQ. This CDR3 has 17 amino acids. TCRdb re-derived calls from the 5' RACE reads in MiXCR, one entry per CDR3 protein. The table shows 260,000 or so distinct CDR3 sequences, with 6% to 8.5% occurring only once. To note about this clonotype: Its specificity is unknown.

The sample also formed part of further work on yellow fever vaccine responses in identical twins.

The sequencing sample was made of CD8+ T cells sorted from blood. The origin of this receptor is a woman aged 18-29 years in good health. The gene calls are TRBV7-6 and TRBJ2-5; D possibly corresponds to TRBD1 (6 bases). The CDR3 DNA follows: TGTGCCAGCAGCGTCAGACAGGACGGAGGTCGGAGAGAGACCCAGTACTTC. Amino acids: CASSVRQDGGRRETQYF. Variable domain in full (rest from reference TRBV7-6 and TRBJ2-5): GAGVSQSPRYKVTKRGQDVALRCDPISGHVSLYWYRQALGQGPEFLTYFNYEAQQDKSGLPNDRFSAERPEGSISTLTIQRTEQRDSAMYRCASSVRQDGGRRETQYFGPGTRLLVL.